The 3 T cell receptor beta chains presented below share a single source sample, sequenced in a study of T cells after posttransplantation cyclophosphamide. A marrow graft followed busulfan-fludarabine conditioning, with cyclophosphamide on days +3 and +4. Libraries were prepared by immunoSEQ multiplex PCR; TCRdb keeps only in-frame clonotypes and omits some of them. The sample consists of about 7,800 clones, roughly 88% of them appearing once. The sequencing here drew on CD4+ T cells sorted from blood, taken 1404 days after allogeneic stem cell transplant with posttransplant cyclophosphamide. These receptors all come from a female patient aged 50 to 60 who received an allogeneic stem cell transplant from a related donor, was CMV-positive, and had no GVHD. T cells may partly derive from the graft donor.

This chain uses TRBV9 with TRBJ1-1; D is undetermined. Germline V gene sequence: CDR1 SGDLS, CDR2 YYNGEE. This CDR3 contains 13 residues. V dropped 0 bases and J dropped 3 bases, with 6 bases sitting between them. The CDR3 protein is CASSVGGHTEAFF. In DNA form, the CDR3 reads TGTGCCAGCAGCGTAGGAGGTCACACTGAAGCTTTCTTT. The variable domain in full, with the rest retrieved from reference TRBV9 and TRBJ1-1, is DSGVTQTPKHLITATGQRVTLRCSPRSGDLSVYWYQQSLDQGLQFLIQYYNGEERAKGNILERFSAQQFPDLHSELNLSSLELGDSALYFCASSVGGHTEAFFGQGTRLTVV.

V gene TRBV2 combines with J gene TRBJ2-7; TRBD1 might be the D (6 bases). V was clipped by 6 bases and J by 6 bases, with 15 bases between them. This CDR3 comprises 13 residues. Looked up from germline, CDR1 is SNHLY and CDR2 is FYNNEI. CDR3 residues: CASSFQGTSEQYF. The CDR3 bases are TGTGCCAGCAGCTTTCAGGGGACAAGCGAGCAGTACTTC.

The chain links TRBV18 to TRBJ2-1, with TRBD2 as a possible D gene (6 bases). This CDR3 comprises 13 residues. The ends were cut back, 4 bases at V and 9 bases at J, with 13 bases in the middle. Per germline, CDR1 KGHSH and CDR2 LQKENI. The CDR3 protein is CASSRDGSLEQFF. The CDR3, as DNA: TGTGCCAGCTCACGTGACGGGAGTCTTGAGCAGTTCTTC.